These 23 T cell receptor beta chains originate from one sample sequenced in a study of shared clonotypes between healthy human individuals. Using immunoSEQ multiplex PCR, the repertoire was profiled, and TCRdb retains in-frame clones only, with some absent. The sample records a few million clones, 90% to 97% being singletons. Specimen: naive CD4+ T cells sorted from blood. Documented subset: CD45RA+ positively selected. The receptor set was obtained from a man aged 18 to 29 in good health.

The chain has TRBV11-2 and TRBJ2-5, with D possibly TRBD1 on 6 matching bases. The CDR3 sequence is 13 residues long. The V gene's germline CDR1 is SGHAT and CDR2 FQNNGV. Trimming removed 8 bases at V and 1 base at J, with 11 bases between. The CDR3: CASGRQAQETQYF. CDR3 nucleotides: TGTGCCAGCGGAAGACAGGCCCAAGAGACCCAGTACTTC.

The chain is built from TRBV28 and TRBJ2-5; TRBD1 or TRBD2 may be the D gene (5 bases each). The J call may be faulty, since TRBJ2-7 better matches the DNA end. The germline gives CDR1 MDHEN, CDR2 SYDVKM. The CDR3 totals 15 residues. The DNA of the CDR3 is TGTGCCAGCAGTTTCACCGGGACCGACTCCTACGAGCAGTACTTC. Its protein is CASSFTGTDSYEQYF.

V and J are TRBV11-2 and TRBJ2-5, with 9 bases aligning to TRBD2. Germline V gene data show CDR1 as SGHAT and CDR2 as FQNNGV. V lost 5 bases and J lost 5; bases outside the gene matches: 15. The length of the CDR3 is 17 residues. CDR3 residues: CASSLRGRREGLETQYF. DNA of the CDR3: TGTGCCAGCAGCCTAAGGGGGCGGCGGGAGGGCCTTGAGACCCAGTACTTC. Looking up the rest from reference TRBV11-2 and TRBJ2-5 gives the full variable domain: EAGVAQSPRYKIIEKRQSVAFWCNPISGHATLYWYQQILGQGPKLLIQFQNNGVVDDSQLPKDRFSAERLKGVDSTLKIQPAKLEDSAVYLCASSLRGRREGLETQYFGPGTRLLVL.

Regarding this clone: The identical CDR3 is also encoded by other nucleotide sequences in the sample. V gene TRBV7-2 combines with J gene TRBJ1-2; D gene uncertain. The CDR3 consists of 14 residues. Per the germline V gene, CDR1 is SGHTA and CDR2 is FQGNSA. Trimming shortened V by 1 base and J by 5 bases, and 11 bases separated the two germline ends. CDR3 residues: CASSLGGSGYGYTF. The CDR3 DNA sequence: TGTGCCAGCAGCTTAGGGGGTTCTGGGTATGGCTACACCTTC.

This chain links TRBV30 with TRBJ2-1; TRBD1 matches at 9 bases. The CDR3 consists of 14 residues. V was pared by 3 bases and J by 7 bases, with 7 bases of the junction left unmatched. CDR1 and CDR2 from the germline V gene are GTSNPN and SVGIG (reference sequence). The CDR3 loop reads CAWSQGQGVNEQFF. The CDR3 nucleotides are TGTGCCTGGAGCCAGGGACAGGGCGTGAATGAGCAGTTCTTC.

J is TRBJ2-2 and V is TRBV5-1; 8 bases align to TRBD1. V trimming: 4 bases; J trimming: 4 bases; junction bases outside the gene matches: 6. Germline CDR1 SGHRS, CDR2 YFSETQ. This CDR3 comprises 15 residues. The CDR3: CASSHGTGFTGELFF. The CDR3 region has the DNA TGCGCCAGCAGCCATGGGACAGGCTTCACCGGGGAGCTGTTTTTT.

The CDR3 is CASSDWTAGTEAFF. In DNA form, the CDR3 reads TGTGCCAGCAGTGACTGGACGGCCGGGACTGAAGCTTTCTTT. The chain has TRBV6-1 and TRBJ1-1; no firm D call. Trimming removed 3 bases at V and 5 bases at J, with 13 bases between. The germline V gene has CDR1 MNHNS and CDR2 SASEGT. The CDR3 covers 14 residues.

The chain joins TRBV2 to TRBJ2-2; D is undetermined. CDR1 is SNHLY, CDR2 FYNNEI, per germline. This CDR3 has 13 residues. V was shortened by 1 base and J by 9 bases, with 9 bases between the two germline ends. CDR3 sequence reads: CASSEGPFRELFF. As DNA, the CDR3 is TGTGCCAGCAGTGAAGGCCCCTTCCGGGAGCTGTTTTTT.

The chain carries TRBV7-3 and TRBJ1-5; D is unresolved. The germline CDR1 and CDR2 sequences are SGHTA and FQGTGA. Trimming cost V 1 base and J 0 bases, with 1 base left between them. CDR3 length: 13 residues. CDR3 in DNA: TGTGCCAGCAGCTTAAATAGCAATCAGCCCCAGCATTTT. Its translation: CASSLNSNQPQHF.

DNA of the CDR3: TGTGCCAGTATCACAGGGGACATGGGGACTGAAGCTTTCTTT. Protein: CASITGDMGTEAFF. The chain combines TRBV19 with TRBJ1-1, with TRBD1 identical over 7 bases. CDR1 is LNHDA, CDR2 SQIVND, per germline (reference sequence). The CDR3 extends over 14 amino acids. The ends lost 7 bases at V and 5 bases at J; junction bases unmatched: 10. Full variable domain (missing parts from reference TRBV19 and TRBJ1-1): DGGITQSPKYLFRKEGQNVTLSCEQNLNHDAMYWYRQDPGQGLRLIYYSQIVNDFQKGDIAEGYSVSREKKESFPLTVTSAQKNPTAFYLCASITGDMGTEAFFGQGTRLTVV.

This CDR3 reads CASSTSSNEQFF. The CDR3 DNA is TGTGCCAGCAGTACCAGCTCGAATGAGCAGTTCTTC. The chain employs TRBV11-3 and TRBJ2-1; the D is unclear. The CDR3 is 12 amino acids. The V and J ends lost 6 bases and 7 bases respectively, with 10 bases between them. Germline V CDR1 and CDR2: SGHNT, YENEEA.

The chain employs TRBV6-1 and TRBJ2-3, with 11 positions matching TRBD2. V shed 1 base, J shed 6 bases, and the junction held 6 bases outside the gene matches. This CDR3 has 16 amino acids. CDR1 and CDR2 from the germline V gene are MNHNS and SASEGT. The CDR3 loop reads CASSEVLAGGADTQYF. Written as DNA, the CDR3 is TGTGCCAGCAGTGAAGTTCTAGCGGGGGGAGCGGATACGCAGTATTTT.

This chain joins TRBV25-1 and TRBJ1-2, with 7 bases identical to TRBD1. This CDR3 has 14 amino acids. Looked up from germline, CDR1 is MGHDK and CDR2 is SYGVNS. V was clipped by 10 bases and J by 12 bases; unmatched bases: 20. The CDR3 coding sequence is TGTGCCAACGCAGAACCAGGGACAGAGGTTTCGCACACCTTC. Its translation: CANAEPGTEVSHTF.

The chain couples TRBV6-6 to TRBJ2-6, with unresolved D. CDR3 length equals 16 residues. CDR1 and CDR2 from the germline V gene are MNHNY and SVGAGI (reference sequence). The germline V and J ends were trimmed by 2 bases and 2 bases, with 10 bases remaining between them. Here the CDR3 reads CASSYPAGTGANVLTF. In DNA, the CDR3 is TGTGCCAGCAGTTACCCAGCCGGAACTGGGGCCAACGTCCTGACTTTC.

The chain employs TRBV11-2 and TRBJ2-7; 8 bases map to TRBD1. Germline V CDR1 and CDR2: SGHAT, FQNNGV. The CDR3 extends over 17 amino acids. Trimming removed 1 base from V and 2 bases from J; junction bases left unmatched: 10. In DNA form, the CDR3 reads TGTGCCAGCAGCTTAGCTCACGCCAGGACAGGGCCCTACGAGCAGTACTTC. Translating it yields CASSLAHARTGPYEQYF.

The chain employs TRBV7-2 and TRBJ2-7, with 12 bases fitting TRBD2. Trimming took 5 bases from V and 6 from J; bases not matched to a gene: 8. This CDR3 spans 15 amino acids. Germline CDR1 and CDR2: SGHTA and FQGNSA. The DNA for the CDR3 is TGTGCCAGCAGCCCGGGACTAGCGGGCAAGGCCGAGCAGTACTTC. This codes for CASSPGLAGKAEQYF. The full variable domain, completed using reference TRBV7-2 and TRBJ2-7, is GAGVSQSPSNKVTEKGKDVELRCDPISGHTALYWYRQSLGQGLEFLIYFQGNSAPDKSGLPSDRFSAERTGGSVSTLTIQRTQQEDSAVYLCASSPGLAGKAEQYFGPGTRLTVT.

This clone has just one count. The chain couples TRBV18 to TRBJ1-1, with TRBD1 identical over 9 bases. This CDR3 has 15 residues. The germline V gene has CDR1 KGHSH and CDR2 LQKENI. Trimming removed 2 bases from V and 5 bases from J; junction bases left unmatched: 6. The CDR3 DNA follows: TGTGCCAGCTCACCAACTCTACAGGGGGCGACTGAAGCTTTCTTT. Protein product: CASSPTLQGATEAFF. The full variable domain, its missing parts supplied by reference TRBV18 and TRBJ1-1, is NAGVMQNPRHLVRRRGQEARLRCSPMKGHSHVYWYRQLPEEGLKFMVYLQKENIIDESGMPKERFSAEFPKEGPSILRIQQVVRGDSAAYFCASSPTLQGATEAFFGQGTRLTVV.

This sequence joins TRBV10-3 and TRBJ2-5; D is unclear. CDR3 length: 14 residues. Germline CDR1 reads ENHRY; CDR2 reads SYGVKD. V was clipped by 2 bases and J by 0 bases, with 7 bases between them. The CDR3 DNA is TGTGCCATCAGTGAGGGACCCCACCAAGAGACCCAGTACTTC. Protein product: CAISEGPHQETQYF.

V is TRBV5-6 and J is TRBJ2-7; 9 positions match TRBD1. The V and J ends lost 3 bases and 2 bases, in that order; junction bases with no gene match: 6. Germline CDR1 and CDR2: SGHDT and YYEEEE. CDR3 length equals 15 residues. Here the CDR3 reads CASSSPGQGTYEQYF. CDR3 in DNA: TGTGCCAGCAGCTCACCGGGACAGGGAACCTACGAGCAGTACTTC.

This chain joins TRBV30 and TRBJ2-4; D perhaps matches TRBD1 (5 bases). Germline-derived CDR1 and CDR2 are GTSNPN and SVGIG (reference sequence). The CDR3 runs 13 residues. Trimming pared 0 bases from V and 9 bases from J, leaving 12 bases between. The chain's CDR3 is CAWSVPGLAIQYF. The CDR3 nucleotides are TGTGCCTGGAGTGTACCAGGGTTAGCCATTCAGTACTTC.

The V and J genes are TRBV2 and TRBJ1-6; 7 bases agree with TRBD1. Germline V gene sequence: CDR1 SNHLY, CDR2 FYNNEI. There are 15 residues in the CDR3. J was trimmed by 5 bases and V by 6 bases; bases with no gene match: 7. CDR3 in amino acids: CASSPDRDHNSPLHF. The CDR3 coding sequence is TGTGCCAGCAGCCCTGACAGGGATCATAATTCACCCCTCCACTTT.

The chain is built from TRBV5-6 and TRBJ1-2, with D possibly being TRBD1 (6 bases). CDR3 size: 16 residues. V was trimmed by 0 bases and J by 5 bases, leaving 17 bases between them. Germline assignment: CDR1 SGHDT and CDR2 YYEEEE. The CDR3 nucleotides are TGTGCCAGCAGCTTGGGACAGGTCGGAGTCGGTTATGGCTACACCTTC. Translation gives CASSLGQVGVGYGYTF.

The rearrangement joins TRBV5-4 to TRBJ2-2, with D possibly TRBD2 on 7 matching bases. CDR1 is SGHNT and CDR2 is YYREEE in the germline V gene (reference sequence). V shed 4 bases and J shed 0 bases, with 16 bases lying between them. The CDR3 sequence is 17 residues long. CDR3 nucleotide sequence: TGTGCCAGCAGCCTTGGTGGGAGGGGGGCGAACACCGGGGAGCTGTTTTTT. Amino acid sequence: CASSLGGRGANTGELFF.